This TCR beta chain was captured by sequencing in a study of CD8+CD57+ T cells in acquired aplastic anemia. Study at large: The sorted CD4+ and CD8+ cells yielded an average around 3 ug of DNA. Study observations and caveats: Common to patients and controls were roughly 30 CD8+ CDR3 sequences.

Genomic DNA served as template for TCR beta VDJ and CDR3 profiling. TCRdb re-derived calls from the reads in MiXCR, one entry per CDR3 protein. Here the sample spans about 190,000 distinct CDR3 sequences, 40% to 50% being singletons. CD8+CD57+ cell expansion had been shown by flow cytometry in patients chosen for sequencing. Every patient had severe acquired aplastic anemia. Patients were untreated when blood was sampled. Note on this clonotype: Its target is unknown.

Germline CDR1 reads KGHDR; CDR2 reads SFDVKD. Trimming removed 3 bases at V and 11 bases at J, with 20 bases between. The CDR3 extends over 15 amino acids. The TCR was taken from a human donor with aplastic anemia. Sequenced: sorted CD4+, CD8+, or CD8+CD57+ T cells (not recorded which) from PBMCs. The rearrangement joins TRBV24-1 to TRBJ2-3; D call uncertain. The CDR3 DNA reads TGTGCCACCAGTGATAAGGGCAGGTGGGGATCGGGGCAGTATTTT. Translated, it gives CATSDKGRWGSGQYF.